What follows is one T cell receptor (beta chain) and its context. This entry comes from a study of blood T cell repertoires in COVID-19. The overall study: The study drew acute and convalescent COVID-19 samples from the United States, Italy and Spain. From T cells, B-cell-depleted T cells, or PBMCs came the material, which was cDNA or gDNA.

Original processing methods: By means of reference gene primer amplification, nucleated cell counts were estimated. Assay: immunoSEQ multiplex PCR; the TCRdb copy retains only in-frame clones and omits some. V and J calls and clone size follow that table, whereas D and trimming were derived from the DNA. The sample holds 150,000 to 200,000 clones, about 93% seen once. This sequence originates from a woman aged 45-65 years with acute or convalescent COVID-19. The sample taken for sequencing was peripheral blood.

In nucleotides, the CDR3 is TGTGCCAGTAGTATTTTCGGCAATGAGCAGTTCTTC. Residues: CASSIFGNEQFF. The rearrangement links TRBV19 to TRBJ2-1, with D unclear. CDR3 size: 12 residues. V lost 3 bases and J 6 bases, leaving 6 bases between the germline ends. Germline V gives CDR1 LNHDA, CDR2 SQIVND (reference sequence).